This T cell receptor beta chain emerged from a study of OX40 agonist ivuxolimab in advanced cancers. Study in general: Ivuxolimab was delivered to patients intravenously every 2 weeks at doses spanning 0.01 to 10 mg/kg.

The ends lost 4 bases at V and 6 bases at J; junction bases unmatched: 7. In germline, CDR1 is SGHKS, CDR2 YYEKEE (reference sequence). This CDR3 region has 15 residues. Blood sampling was done at baseline, cycle 4 day 1, and cycle 7 day 1. Sequenced by immunoSEQ multiplex PCR; TCRdb stores in-frame clones only, minus some. The top ten hold over 20% of the sample, which has about 52,000 clones, 90% to 95% seen once. This TCR was recovered from an adult with an advanced solid tumor such as melanoma, head and neck, liver or kidney cancer. The rearrangement links TRBV5-5 to TRBJ1-5; TRBD1 matches at 10 bases. This material consisted of CD4+ or CD8+ T cells sorted from blood, taken in a trial of the OX40 agonist ivuxolimab. CDR3 DNA: TGTGCCAGCAGCCCGGACAGGGGGGCAAGTCAGCCCCAGCATTTT. Translation: CASSPDRGASQPQHF.